One and the same sample provided the 27 T cell receptor beta chains below, sequenced in a study of cytomegalovirus exposure and HLA in healthy donors. 60 Vbeta and 13 Jbeta primers were used in PCR. The assay was immunoSEQ multiplex PCR, and TCRdb's table has in-frame clones only and misses some. Of tens of thousands of clones listed, approximately 80% were seen once; the top ten hold nearly 4%. The sequencing sample was made of PBMCs. These receptors were obtained from a woman between 35 and 50 years old in good health and CMV-seronegative.

V usage is TRBV5-4 and J usage is TRBJ2-7; TRBD1 might be the D (5 bases). CDR1 SGHNT and CDR2 YYREEE come from the germline V gene (reference sequence). The V gene lost 4 bases and the J gene lost 6 bases, with 23 bases spanning the gap. The CDR3 spans 16 residues. The CDR3 DNA reads TGTGCCAGCAGCCCGGATGTCCAGGGTGCAGCCCGCGAGCAGTACTTC. The encoded protein is CASSPDVQGAAREQYF.

The chain couples TRBV11-2 to TRBJ2-7, with 8 bases aligning to TRBD2. V lost 5 bases to trimming and J lost 4 bases; unmatched junction nucleotides: 13. This CDR3 comprises 16 residues. Per germline, CDR1 SGHAT and CDR2 FQNNGV. CDR3 loop: CASSPRSAGVRYEQYF. The CDR3 nucleotides are TGTGCCAGCAGCCCCAGGTCAGCGGGAGTACGATACGAGCAGTACTTC.

The chain uses TRBV13 and TRBJ2-7, with unresolved D. This CDR3 is 13 amino acids long. Trimming removed 0 bases at V and 3 bases at J, with 6 bases between. The germline gives CDR1 PRHDT, CDR2 FYEKMQ (reference sequence). DNA of the CDR3: TGTGCCAGCAGCTTAGGCCGAGACTACGAGCAGTACTTC. It specifies CASSLGRDYEQYF.

The chain links TRBV9 to TRBJ2-1; tentative D call: TRBD2 (5 bases). Germline lookup yields CDR1 SGDLS and CDR2 YYNGEE. CDR3 length: 15 residues. Trimming pared 4 bases from V and 4 bases from J, leaving 15 bases between. The CDR3 sequence: CASSRDYVPYNEQFF. The CDR3 DNA sequence: TGTGCCAGCAGCCGTGACTACGTCCCATACAATGAGCAGTTCTTC. Looking up the rest from reference TRBV9 and TRBJ2-1 gives the full variable domain: DSGVTQTPKHLITATGQRVTLRCSPRSGDLSVYWYQQSLDQGLQFLIQYYNGEERAKGNILERFSAQQFPDLHSELNLSSLELGDSALYFCASSRDYVPYNEQFFGPGTRLTVL.

This clone has a single count. The chain joins TRBV7-6 to TRBJ1-5; 8 nucleotides align to TRBD1. The junction had 4 bases not matched to a gene; V was cut back by 5 bases and J by 1 base. This CDR3 has 15 amino acids. Germline loops: CDR1 SGHVS, CDR2 FNYEAQ. CDR3 in amino acids: CASSPQGASNQPQHF. The CDR3 bases are TGTGCCAGCAGCCCGCAGGGGGCGAGCAATCAGCCCCAGCATTTT.

The gene calls are TRBV19 and TRBJ2-1, with D possibly being TRBD2 (5 bases). Germline V gene data show CDR1 as LNHDA and CDR2 as SQIVND (reference sequence). The ends were cut back, 8 bases at V and 12 bases at J, with 17 bases in the middle. The CDR3 length is 12 residues. CDR3 in DNA: TGTGCCAGTGCGGACTTTCTTGGGATGCAGTTCTTC. Encoded protein: CASADFLGMQFF.

This clone was detected once. J is TRBJ2-7 and V is TRBV19; TRBD1 matches at 8 bases. In germline, CDR1 is LNHDA, CDR2 SQIVND (reference sequence). This CDR3 is 14 amino acids long. V shed 6 bases and J 5 bases; nucleotides not matched to a gene: 9. CDR3 loop: CASSSRQGKDEQYF. The CDR3 DNA reads TGTGCCAGTAGCTCCCGACAGGGGAAGGACGAGCAGTACTTC.

The chain links TRBV7-8 to TRBJ2-1; 13 bases agree with TRBD2. The J segment lost 4 bases and the V segment lost 7 bases, leaving 10 bases of the junction unmatched. Looked up from germline, CDR1 is SGHVS and CDR2 is FQNEAQ. The CDR3 contains 17 residues. The CDR3 loop reads CASIKRTSGSIYNEQFF. The CDR3 region has the DNA TGTGCCAGCATCAAAAGGACTAGCGGGAGTATTTACAATGAGCAGTTCTTC.

The rearrangement links TRBV5-1 to TRBJ2-2; D possibly corresponds to TRBD2 (6 bases). The V and J ends lost 0 bases and 6 bases respectively, with 12 bases between them. CDR3 length: 15 amino acids. Germline CDR1 is SGHRS and CDR2 is YFSETQ. CDR3 in amino acids: CASSLGGGVAGELFF. The CDR3 region has the DNA TGCGCCAGCAGCTTGGGAGGAGGGGTCGCCGGGGAGCTGTTTTTT.

This clone was seen just once. The rearrangement links TRBV5-1 to TRBJ1-1; 7 bases fit TRBD1. Per germline, CDR1 SGHRS and CDR2 YFSETQ. The CDR3 sequence is 14 residues long. V lost 5 bases and J lost 10; bases outside the gene matches: 14. The CDR3 DNA is TGCGCCAGCAGATCAGGTTACAGGGGTAGGGGAGCTTTCTTT. It specifies CASRSGYRGRGAFF.

V usage is TRBV2 and J usage is TRBJ1-5, with D possibly TRBD1 on 6 matching bases. The germline V and J ends were trimmed by 6 bases and 6 bases, with 12 bases remaining between them. The V gene's germline CDR1 is SNHLY and CDR2 FYNNEI. The CDR3 covers 13 residues. The CDR3 sequence is CASSDTGRQPQHF. The CDR3 nucleotides read TGTGCCAGCAGCGATACAGGGCGTCAGCCCCAGCATTTT. Full variable domain (missing parts from reference TRBV2 and TRBJ1-5): EPEVTQTPSHQVTQMGQEVILRCVPISNHLYFYWYRQILGQKVEFLVSFYNNEISEKSEIFDDQFSVERPDGSNFTLKIRSTKLEDSAMYFCASSDTGRQPQHFGDGTRLSIL.

The DNA for the CDR3 is TGTGCCAGCAGCTTTTGGGCTAGCGGATACAATGAGCAGTTCTTC. It yields the protein CASSFWASGYNEQFF. This chain joins TRBV7-2 and TRBJ2-1; TRBD2 matches 7 bases. Germline V gene lookup returns CDR1 SGHTA and CDR2 FQGNSA. The ends lost 3 bases at V and 4 bases at J; junction bases unmatched: 6. The CDR3 covers 15 residues.

CDR3 amino acids: CASSLEPLADLYNEQFF. The CDR3 bases are TGTGCCAGCAGCTTAGAGCCACTAGCGGATCTTTACAATGAGCAGTTCTTC. The chain combines TRBV7-6 with TRBJ2-1; the match to TRBD2 covers 8 bases. The CDR3 runs 17 residues. With 1 base clipped from V and 4 bases from J, the junction kept 9 bases outside the gene matches. CDR1 is SGHVS, CDR2 FNYEAQ, per germline.

This chain uses TRBV5-1 with TRBJ2-7; 11 bases are a match to TRBD2. The CDR3 has 15 amino acids. Germline V gives CDR1 SGHRS, CDR2 YFSETQ. V gave up 4 bases and J gave up 2 bases; unmatched junction bases: 5. CDR3 sequence reads: CASSQGLAAPYEQYF. The CDR3 DNA sequence: TGCGCCAGCAGCCAGGGACTAGCGGCGCCCTACGAGCAGTACTTC.

The chain uses TRBV14 and TRBJ1-5, with D unclear. Trimming removed 1 base from V and 3 bases from J, with 7 bases in between. Germline V lookup: CDR1 SGHDN, CDR2 FVKESK. This CDR3 contains 14 residues. The CDR3 bases are TGTGCCAGCAGCCAAGTTGGCCCCAATCAGCCCCAGCATTTT. Protein: CASSQVGPNQPQHF.

Remarks on this clone: A junction end diverges from the germline sequence, so it may reflect a read error. The chain couples TRBV4-1 to TRBJ2-7, with D unresolved. The germline V gene has CDR1 MGHRA and CDR2 YSYEKL. The CDR3 spans 12 residues. CDR3 amino acids: CASSQNSYERYF. In nucleotides, the CDR3 is TGCGCCAGCAGCCAGAACTCCTACGAGCGGTACTTC.

Only a few counts were recorded for this clone. V is TRBV5-1 and J is TRBJ1-5, with D maybe TRBD1 (5 bases). The CDR3 is 15 residues long. Germline V gene sequence: CDR1 SGHRS, CDR2 YFSETQ. V lost 4 bases, J lost 5 bases, and 16 bases lay in between. In DNA, the CDR3 is TGCGCCAGCAGCCCGGGACTGGAGCAGGATCAGCCCCAGCATTTT. It translates to CASSPGLEQDQPQHF.

V is TRBV4-1 and J is TRBJ2-2, with D perhaps TRBD2 (5 bases). The V end was cut by 2 bases, the J end by 5 bases, with 15 bases between. Germline lookup yields CDR1 MGHRA and CDR2 YSYEKL. CDR3 size: 16 residues. The CDR3 loop reads CASSQKDLVQTGELFF. In DNA, the CDR3 is TGCGCCAGCAGCCAAAAGGACTTAGTCCAAACCGGGGAGCTGTTTTTT.

This clone was counted only a few times. The CDR3 is CASSDLASGSYNEQFF. The CDR3 region has the DNA TGTGCCAGCAGTGATCTTGCTAGCGGGTCCTACAATGAGCAGTTCTTC. The chain has TRBV2 and TRBJ2-1; 8 nucleotides line up with TRBD2. V lost 3 bases, J lost 1 base, and 5 bases stayed unmatched. The CDR3 extends over 16 amino acids. Germline CDR1 SNHLY, CDR2 FYNNEI.

This clone was picked up one time. This sequence joins TRBV2 and TRBJ1-2; 8 bases are shared with TRBD1. After removal of 5 bases from V and 8 bases from J, the junction contained 7 bases not matched to a gene. This CDR3 comprises 13 residues. Germline lookup yields CDR1 SNHLY and CDR2 FYNNEI. The CDR3 coding sequence is TGTGCCAGCAGTCGTCAGGGGGCGCGAGGCTACACCTTC. This translates into CASSRQGARGYTF.

In regard to this clone: The identical CDR3 is also encoded by other nucleotide sequences in the sample. The V call is TRBV19, the J call TRBJ2-2, with 7 nucleotides matching TRBD2. CDR1 LNHDA and CDR2 SQIVND come from the germline V gene (reference sequence). CDR3 length equals 14 residues. The junction had 4 bases not matched to a gene; V was cut back by 7 bases and J by 2 bases. The CDR3 spells CASNRGSNTGELFF. Here the CDR3 DNA reads TGTGCCAGTAATCGCGGGAGCAACACCGGGGAGCTGTTTTTT.

The V and J genes are TRBV28 and TRBJ2-7; TRBD1 is a possible D gene (5 bases). The V gene's germline CDR1 is MDHEN and CDR2 SYDVKM. This CDR3 spans 13 amino acids. Trimming stripped 11 bases from V and 4 bases from J, with 18 bases between. In DNA form, the CDR3 reads TGTGCCTCTAGGGCGACAGCGCCGTACGAGCAGTACTTC. It is translated as CASRATAPYEQYF.

The chain recombines TRBV2 with TRBJ2-3; 8 bases fit TRBD2. Germline values: CDR1 SNHLY, CDR2 FYNNEI. There are 15 residues in the CDR3. The ends lost 4 bases at V and 3 bases at J; junction bases unmatched: 6. The CDR3 coding sequence is TGTGCCAGCAGTGCCGAAGTAGCGGGGACAGATACGCAGTATTTT. It is translated as CASSAEVAGTDTQYF.

This clone has a single count. The chain links TRBV10-3 to TRBJ2-1; TRBD2 aligns across 12 bases. The CDR3 consists of 14 residues. The V and J ends lost 6 bases and 7 bases, in that order; junction bases with no gene match: 4. Germline V gives CDR1 ENHRY, CDR2 SYGVKD. For the CDR3, the DNA is TGTGCCATCAGCCCGGGGACTAGCGGGAATGAGCAGTTCTTC. Translating it yields CAISPGTSGNEQFF.

The chain combines TRBV28 with TRBJ2-7; 8 bases fit TRBD1. The length of the CDR3 is 14 residues. J was trimmed by 1 base and V by 9 bases; bases with no gene match: 8. In germline, CDR1 is MDHEN, CDR2 SYDVKM. This chain's CDR3 is CASTLRGLSYEQYF. The CDR3 DNA sequence: TGTGCCAGTACGCTCAGGGGGCTTTCCTACGAGCAGTACTTC.

The rearrangement links TRBV15 to TRBJ2-1, with 13 bases matching TRBD2. The CDR3 length is 16 residues. Germline V gene sequence: CDR1 LNHNV, CDR2 YYDKDF (reference sequence). Germline trimming cut 5 bases from V and 4 bases from J; bases unmatched to any gene: 5. The DNA for the CDR3 is TGTGCCACCAGCGGACTGACTAGCGGGAGGTACAATGAGCAGTTCTTC. Its translation: CATSGLTSGRYNEQFF. The entire variable domain, with the rest obtained from reference TRBV15 and TRBJ2-1, is as follows: DAMVIQNPRYQVTQFGKPVTLSCSQTLNHNVMYWYQQKSSQAPKLLFHYYDKDFNNEADTPDNFQSRRPNTSFCFLDIRSPGLGDTAMYLCATSGLTSGRYNEQFFGPGTRLTVL.

With regard to this clone: Mismatch with germline at one junction end may stem from a read error. The V gene is TRBV7-9, the J gene TRBJ2-1, with 14 bases that match TRBD2. The CDR3 contains 18 residues. CDR1 SEHNR and CDR2 FQNEAQ come from the germline V gene (reference sequence). CDR3 bases: TGTTCCAGCAGCCCGGGACTAGCGGGAGATTCGTCCTACAATGAGCAGTTCTTC. This codes for CSSSPGLAGDSSYNEQFF.